The clone carrying this TCR beta chain has a handful of counts. The antigen is not known. The PCR used 60 Vbeta and 13 Jbeta primers. The protocol was immunoSEQ multiplex PCR, while the TCRdb copy is restricted to in-frame clones and leaves out a portion. The table has roughly 92,000 clones, over 70% seen once. This record comes from a study of cytomegalovirus exposure and HLA in healthy donors. Points from the study as a whole: Some segments of the V type, notably TRBV6-2 and TRBV6-3, were excluded as indistinguishable. Versus the roughly 700-donor mean, an Asian-associated ancestry cluster reportedly showed fewer N-insertions in a later analysis.

The V gene's germline CDR1 is MNHNS and CDR2 SASEGT. Losses at the gene ends were 6 bases for V and 4 bases for J; bases not matched to a gene: 2. The CDR3 sequence is 13 residues long. Sequenced material: PBMCs. The rearrangement uses TRBV6-1 and TRBJ2-3, with 9 bases that match TRBD2. The TCR originated in a woman in her forties or fifties in good health and CMV-seropositive. The CDR3 DNA reads as TGTGCCAGCAGGGGCGGGGGGGCAGATACGCAGTATTTT. This gives the protein CASRGGGADTQYF.